The clone carrying this TCR beta chain was seen only once. Its antigen is not known. Produced via immunoSEQ multiplex PCR; TCRdb's table is partial and in-frame only. The sample yields roughly 100,000 clones, just over 90% seen once. These data belong to a study of T cell responses to AZD1222 COVID-19 vaccine. Points from the study as a whole: Baseline serostatus was positive in only six AZD1222 recipients. Spike-specific TCR breadth and depth were elevated following two AZD1222 doses. In all cases, repertoires were sampled only after the peak T cell response. The sample set comprised mostly white British donors with more females, and clonal diversity was possibly underestimated.

Germline trimming cut 0 bases from V and 0 bases from J; bases unmatched to any gene: 8. The germline V gene encodes CDR1 GTSNPN and CDR2 SVGIG (reference sequence). CDR3 size: 17 residues. This rearrangement joins TRBV30 to TRBJ1-3; 7 nucleotides match TRBD1. This TCR came from an adult in good health. This specimen was peripheral blood, taken on day 0 of AZD1222 vaccination. CDR3 amino acids: CAWSVFQQGNSGNTIYF. The CDR3 bases are TGTGCCTGGAGTGTTTTTCAACAGGGGAACTCTGGAAACACCATATATTTT.